These 7 T cell receptor beta chains were all obtained from the same sample, sequenced in a study of response to subunit inactivated influenza vaccine. TCRdb itself ran the RT-PCR reads through MiXCR, one entry per CDR3 protein. The sample includes about 700,000 distinct CDR3 sequences, around 14% of them seen just once. The sequenced sample was PBMCs from blood, obtained around two weeks before vaccination. The origin of the receptors is a middle-aged man who received an inactivated influenza vaccine.

J is TRBJ2-2 and V is TRBV18, with a possible D match to TRBD2 (6 bases). CDR3 length: 15 residues. V was pared by 6 bases and J by 6 bases, with 17 bases between. Looked up from germline, CDR1 is KGHSH and CDR2 is LQKENI. CDR3 protein: CASSLNGGAAGELFF. Written as DNA, the CDR3 is TGTGCCAGCTCGCTCAATGGCGGGGCGGCCGGGGAGCTGTTTTTT. Full variable domain (outside the CDR3, taken from reference TRBV18 and TRBJ2-2): NAGVMQNPRHLVRRRGQEARLRCSPMKGHSHVYWYRQLPEEGLKFMVYLQKENIIDESGMPKERFSAEFPKEGPSILRIQQVVRGDSAAYFCASSLNGGAAGELFFGEGSRLTVL.

This clonotype was seen ten or more times. The rearrangement links TRBV29-1 to TRBJ2-7, with D tentatively TRBD1 (5 bases). Germline CDR1 is SQVTM and CDR2 is ANQGSEA. The CDR3 sequence is 13 residues long. V lost 1 base, J lost 2 bases, and 9 bases lay in between. The CDR3 loop reads CSVEGTGTYEQYF. CDR3 DNA: TGCAGCGTTGAAGGCACAGGCACCTACGAGCAGTACTTC.

There are a few counts of this clonotype. This chain joins TRBV7-9 and TRBJ2-5; 7 bases are shared with TRBD1. The germline V gene has CDR1 SEHNR and CDR2 FQNEAQ (reference sequence). Trimming at V came to 5 bases and at J to 5 bases, leaving 11 bases not matched to a gene. This CDR3 is built from 15 residues. This chain's CDR3 is CASSPLTGLLETQYF. Written as DNA, the CDR3 is TGTGCCAGCAGCCCCCTGACAGGGCTCTTGGAGACCCAGTACTTC.

V gene TRBV7-9 combines with J gene TRBJ1-1; D remains ambiguous. Germline V gives CDR1 SEHNR, CDR2 FQNEAQ (reference sequence). CDR3 size: 14 residues. V was trimmed by 5 bases and J by 7 bases, leaving 17 bases between them. DNA for the CDR3: TGTGCCAGCAGCCGGCCAGGACTTTCCGATGAAGCTTTCTTT. It codes for CASSRPGLSDEAFF. Using reference TRBV7-9 and TRBJ1-1 for the parts outside the CDR3, the full variable domain is DTGVSQNPRHKITKRGQNVTFRCDPISEHNRLYWYRQTLGQGPEFLTYFQNEAQLEKSRLLSDRFSAERPKGSFSTLEIQRTEQGDSAMYLCASSRPGLSDEAFFGQGTRLTVV.

The V gene is TRBV14, the J gene TRBJ2-7; D might be TRBD1 (6 bases). Germline CDR1 is SGHDN and CDR2 is FVKESK. Trimming took off 0 bases at V and 7 bases at J, with 13 bases between the two ends. CDR3 length: 14 residues. The CDR3 bases are TGTGCCAGCAGCCAAGAAACAGGGTTCCGGGAGCAGTACTTC. It translates to CASSQETGFREQYF.

J is TRBJ2-3 and V is TRBV7-2; D possibly uses TRBD1 or TRBD2 (6 bases each). V gave up 5 bases and J gave up 7 bases, with 19 bases separating them. The CDR3 contains 15 residues. Per the germline V gene, CDR1 is SGHTA and CDR2 is FQGNSA. This chain's CDR3 is CASSPGVAEVNTQYF. As DNA, the CDR3 is TGTGCCAGCAGCCCAGGGGTAGCGGAAGTGAATACGCAGTATTTT.

This clonotype was counted many times. V usage is TRBV20-1 and J usage is TRBJ1-5, with 8 bases matching TRBD1. V shed 5 bases and J 4 bases; nucleotides not matched to a gene: 1. The CDR3 extends over 12 amino acids. Germline V gives CDR1 DFQATT, CDR2 SNEGSKA (reference sequence). This CDR3 is CSARQGNQPQHF. Here the CDR3 DNA reads TGCAGTGCTCGACAGGGGAATCAGCCCCAGCATTTT.